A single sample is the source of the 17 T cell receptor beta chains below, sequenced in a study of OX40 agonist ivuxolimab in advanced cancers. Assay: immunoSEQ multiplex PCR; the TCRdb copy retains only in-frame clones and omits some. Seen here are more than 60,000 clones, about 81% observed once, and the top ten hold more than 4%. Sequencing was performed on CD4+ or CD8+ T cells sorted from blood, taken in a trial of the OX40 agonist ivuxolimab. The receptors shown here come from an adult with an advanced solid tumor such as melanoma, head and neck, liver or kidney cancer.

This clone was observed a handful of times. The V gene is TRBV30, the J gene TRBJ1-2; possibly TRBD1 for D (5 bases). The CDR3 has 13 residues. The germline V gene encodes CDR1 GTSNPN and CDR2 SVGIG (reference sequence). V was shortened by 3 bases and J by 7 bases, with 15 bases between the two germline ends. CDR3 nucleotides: TGTGCCTGGAGCCCAAGGCAGGGAAGTGGCTACACCTTC. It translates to CAWSPRQGSGYTF.

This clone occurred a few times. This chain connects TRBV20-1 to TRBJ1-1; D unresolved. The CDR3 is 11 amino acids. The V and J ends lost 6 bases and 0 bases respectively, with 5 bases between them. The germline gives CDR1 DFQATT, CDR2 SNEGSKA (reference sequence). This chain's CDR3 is CSAGVNTEAFF. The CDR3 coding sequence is TGCAGTGCCGGCGTGAACACTGAAGCTTTCTTT.

CDR3 residues: CASTTRGAYYNEQFF. CDR3 in DNA: TGTGCCAGTACTACCCGGGGGGCCTACTACAATGAGCAGTTCTTC. This rearrangement joins TRBV19 to TRBJ2-1; TRBD2 is a possible D gene (7 bases). Deletions cut 7 bases from V and 3 bases from J, with 16 bases between. Germline V CDR1 and CDR2: LNHDA, SQIVND (reference sequence). CDR3 length: 15 residues.

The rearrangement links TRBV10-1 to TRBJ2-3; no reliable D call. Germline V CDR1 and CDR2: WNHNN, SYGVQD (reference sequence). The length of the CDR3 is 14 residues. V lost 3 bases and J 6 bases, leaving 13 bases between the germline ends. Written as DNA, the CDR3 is TGCGCCAGCAGTGAAGGGCGACGTTCGGATACGCAGTATTTT. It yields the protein CASSEGRRSDTQYF.

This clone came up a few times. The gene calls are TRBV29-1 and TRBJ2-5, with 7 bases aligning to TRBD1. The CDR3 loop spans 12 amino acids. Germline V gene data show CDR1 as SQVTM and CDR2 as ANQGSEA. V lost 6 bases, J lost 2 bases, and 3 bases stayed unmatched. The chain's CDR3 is CSVLTGQETQYF. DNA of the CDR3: TGCAGCGTGTTGACAGGGCAAGAGACCCAGTACTTC. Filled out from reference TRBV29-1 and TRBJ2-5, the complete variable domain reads SAVISQKPSRDICQRGTSLTIQCQVDSQVTMMFWYRQQPGQSLTLIATANQGSEATYESGFVIDKFPISRPNLTFSTLTVSNMSPEDSSIYLCSVLTGQETQYFGPGTRLLVL.

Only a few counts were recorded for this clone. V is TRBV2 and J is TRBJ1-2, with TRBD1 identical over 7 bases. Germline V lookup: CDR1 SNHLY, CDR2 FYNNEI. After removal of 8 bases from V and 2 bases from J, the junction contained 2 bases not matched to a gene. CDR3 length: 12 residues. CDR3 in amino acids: CASAQGNYGYTF. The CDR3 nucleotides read TGTGCCAGCGCACAGGGGAACTATGGCTACACCTTC.

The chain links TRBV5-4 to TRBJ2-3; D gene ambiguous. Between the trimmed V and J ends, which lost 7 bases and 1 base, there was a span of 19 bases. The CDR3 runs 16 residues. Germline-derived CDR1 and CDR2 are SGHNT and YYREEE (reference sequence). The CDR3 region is CASPPRSEKRTDTQYF. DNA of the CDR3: TGTGCCAGCCCTCCCCGCAGCGAGAAACGCACAGATACGCAGTATTTT.

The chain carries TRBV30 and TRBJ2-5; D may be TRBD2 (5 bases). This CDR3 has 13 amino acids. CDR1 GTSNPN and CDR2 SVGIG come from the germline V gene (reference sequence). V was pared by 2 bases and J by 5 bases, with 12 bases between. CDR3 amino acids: CAWSFKGAETQYF. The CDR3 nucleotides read TGTGCCTGGAGTTTTAAGGGAGCCGAGACCCAGTACTTC. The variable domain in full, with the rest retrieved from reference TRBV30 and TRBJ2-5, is SQTIHQWPATLVQPVGSPLSLECTVEGTSNPNLYWYRQAAGRGLQLLFYSVGIGQISSEVPQNLSASRPQDRQFILSSKKLLLSDSGFYLCAWSFKGAETQYFGPGTRLLVL.

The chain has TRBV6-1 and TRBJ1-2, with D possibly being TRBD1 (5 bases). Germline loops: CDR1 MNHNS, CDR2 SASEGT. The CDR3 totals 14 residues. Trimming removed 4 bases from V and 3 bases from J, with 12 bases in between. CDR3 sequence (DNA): TGTGCCAGCAGTGCCCTAGACAGTGACTATGGCTACACCTTC. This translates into CASSALDSDYGYTF.

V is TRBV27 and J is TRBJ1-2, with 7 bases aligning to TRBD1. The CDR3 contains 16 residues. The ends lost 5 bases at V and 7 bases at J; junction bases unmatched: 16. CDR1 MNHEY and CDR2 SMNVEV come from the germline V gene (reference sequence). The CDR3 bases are TGTGCCAGCAGTCCACCAGGGGGAATCCAAGTAGGTGGCTACACCTTC. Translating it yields CASSPPGGIQVGGYTF.

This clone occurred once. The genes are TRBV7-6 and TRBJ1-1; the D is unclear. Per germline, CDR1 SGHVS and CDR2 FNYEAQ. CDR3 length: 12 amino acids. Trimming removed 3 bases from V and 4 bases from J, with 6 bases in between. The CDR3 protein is CASSFARTEAFF. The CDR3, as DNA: TGTGCCAGCAGCTTTGCGCGCACTGAAGCTTTCTTT.

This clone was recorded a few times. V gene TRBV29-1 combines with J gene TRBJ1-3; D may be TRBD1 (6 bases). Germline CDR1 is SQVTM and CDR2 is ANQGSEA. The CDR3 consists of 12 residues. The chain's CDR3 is CGEQGSGNTIYF. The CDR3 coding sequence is TGCGGGGAACAGGGCTCTGGAAACACCATATATTTT.

The CDR3 protein is CASSGSVGDYNEQFF. Written as DNA, the CDR3 is TGCGCCAGCAGCGGTAGCGTTGGGGACTACAATGAGCAGTTCTTC. The V gene is TRBV5-1, the J gene TRBJ2-1; a possible D gene is TRBD2 (5 bases). Trimming took 4 bases from V and 3 from J, leaving 14 bases between them. This CDR3 region has 15 residues. The germline gives CDR1 SGHRS, CDR2 YFSETQ.

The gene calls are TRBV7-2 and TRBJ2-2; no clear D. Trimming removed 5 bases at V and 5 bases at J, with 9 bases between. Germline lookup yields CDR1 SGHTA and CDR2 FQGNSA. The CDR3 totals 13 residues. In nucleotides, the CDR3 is TGTGCCAGCAGCCAATTCGGGACCGGGGAGCTGTTTTTT. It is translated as CASSQFGTGELFF.

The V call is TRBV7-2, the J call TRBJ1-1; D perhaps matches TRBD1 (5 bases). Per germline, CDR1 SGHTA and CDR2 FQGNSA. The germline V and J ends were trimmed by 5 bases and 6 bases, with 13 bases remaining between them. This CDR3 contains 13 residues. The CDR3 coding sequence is TGTGCCAGCAGCCCCCGACAGACCTCTGAAGCTTTCTTT. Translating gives CASSPRQTSEAFF. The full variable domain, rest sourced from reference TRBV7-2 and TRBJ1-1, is GAGVSQSPSNKVTEKGKDVELRCDPISGHTALYWYRQSLGQGLEFLIYFQGNSAPDKSGLPSDRFSAERTGGSVSTLTIQRTQQEDSAVYLCASSPRQTSEAFFGQGTRLTVV.

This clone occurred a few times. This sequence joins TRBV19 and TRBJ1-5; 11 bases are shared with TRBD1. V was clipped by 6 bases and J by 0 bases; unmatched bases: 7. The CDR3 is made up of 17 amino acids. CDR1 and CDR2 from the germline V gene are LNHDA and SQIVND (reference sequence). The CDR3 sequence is CASRAGQGAYSNQPQHF. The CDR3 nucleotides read TGTGCCAGTAGAGCCGGACAGGGGGCTTATAGCAATCAGCCCCAGCATTTT.

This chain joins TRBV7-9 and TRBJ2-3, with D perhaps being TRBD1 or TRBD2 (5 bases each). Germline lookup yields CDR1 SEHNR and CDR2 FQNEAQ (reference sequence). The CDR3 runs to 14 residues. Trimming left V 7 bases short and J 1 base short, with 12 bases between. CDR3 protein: CASTPRDRTDTQYF. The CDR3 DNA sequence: TGTGCCAGCACCCCCAGGGACCGCACAGATACGCAGTATTTT.